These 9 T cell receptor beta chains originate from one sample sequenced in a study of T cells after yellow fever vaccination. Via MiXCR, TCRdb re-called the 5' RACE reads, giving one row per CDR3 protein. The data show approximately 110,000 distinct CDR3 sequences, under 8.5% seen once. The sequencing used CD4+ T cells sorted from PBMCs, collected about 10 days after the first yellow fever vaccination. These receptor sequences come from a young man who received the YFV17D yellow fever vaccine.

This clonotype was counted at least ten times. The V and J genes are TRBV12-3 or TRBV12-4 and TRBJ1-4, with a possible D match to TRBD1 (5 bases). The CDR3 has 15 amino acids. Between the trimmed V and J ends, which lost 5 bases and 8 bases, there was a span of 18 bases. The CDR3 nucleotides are TGTGCCAGCAGTCTCATGCCTCGGGGGGGGGAAAAACTGTTTTTT. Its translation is CASSLMPRGGEKLFF.

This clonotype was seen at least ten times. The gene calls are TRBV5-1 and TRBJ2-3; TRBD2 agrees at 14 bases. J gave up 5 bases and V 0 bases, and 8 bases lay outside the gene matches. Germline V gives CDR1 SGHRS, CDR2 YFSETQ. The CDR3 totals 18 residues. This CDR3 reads CASSLARLAGGQLDTQYF. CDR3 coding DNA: TGCGCCAGCAGCTTGGCCCGACTAGCGGGGGGGCAATTAGATACGCAGTATTTT. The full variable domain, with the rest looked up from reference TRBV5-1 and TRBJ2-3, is KAGVTQTPRYLIKTRGQQVTLSCSPISGHRSVSWYQQTPGQGLQFLFEYFSETQRNKGNFPGRFSGRQFSNSRSEMNVSTLELGDSALYLCASSLARLAGGQLDTQYFGPGTRLTVL.

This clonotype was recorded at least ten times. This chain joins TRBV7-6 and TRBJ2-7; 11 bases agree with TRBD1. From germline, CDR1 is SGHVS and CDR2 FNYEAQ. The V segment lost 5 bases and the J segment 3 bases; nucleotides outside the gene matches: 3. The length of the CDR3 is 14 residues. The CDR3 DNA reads TGTGCCAGCAGCCCCGGGACAGGGGGCTACGAGCAGTACTTC. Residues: CASSPGTGGYEQYF.

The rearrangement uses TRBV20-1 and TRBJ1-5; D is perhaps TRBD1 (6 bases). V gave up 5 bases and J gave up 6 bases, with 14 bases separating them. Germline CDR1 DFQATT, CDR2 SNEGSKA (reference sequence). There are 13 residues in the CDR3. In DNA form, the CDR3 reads TGCAGTGCTTCAGGGGCGCGGTTTCAGCCCCAGCATTTT. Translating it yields CSASGARFQPQHF.

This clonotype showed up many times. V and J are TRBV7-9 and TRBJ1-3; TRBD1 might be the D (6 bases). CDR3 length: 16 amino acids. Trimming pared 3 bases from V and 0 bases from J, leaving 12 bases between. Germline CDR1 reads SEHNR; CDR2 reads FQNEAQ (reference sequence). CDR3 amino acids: CASSLLQGLSGNTIYF. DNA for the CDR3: TGTGCCAGCAGCTTGCTACAGGGCCTCTCTGGAAACACCATATATTTT.

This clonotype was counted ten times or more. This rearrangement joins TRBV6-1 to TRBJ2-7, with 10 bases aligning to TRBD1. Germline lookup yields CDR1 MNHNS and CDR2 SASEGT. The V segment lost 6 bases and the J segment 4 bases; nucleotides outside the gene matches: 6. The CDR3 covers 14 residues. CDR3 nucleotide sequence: TGTGCCAGCAGCATCGACAGGGGGCTTTACGAGCAGTACGTC. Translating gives CASSIDRGLYEQYV.

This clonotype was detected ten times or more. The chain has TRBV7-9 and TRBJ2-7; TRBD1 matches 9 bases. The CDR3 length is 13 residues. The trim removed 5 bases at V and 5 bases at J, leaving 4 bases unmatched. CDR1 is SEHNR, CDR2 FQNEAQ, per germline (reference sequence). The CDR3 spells CASSGRDRDEQYV. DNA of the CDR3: TGTGCCAGCAGCGGCCGGGACAGGGACGAGCAGTACGTC.

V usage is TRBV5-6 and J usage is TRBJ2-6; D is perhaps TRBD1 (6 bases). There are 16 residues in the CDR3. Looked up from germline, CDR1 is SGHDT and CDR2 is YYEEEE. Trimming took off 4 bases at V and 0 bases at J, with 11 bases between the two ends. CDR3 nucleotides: TGTGCCAGCAGCCGGACAGTGCACTCTGGGGCCAACGTCCTGACTTTC. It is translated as CASSRTVHSGANVLTF.

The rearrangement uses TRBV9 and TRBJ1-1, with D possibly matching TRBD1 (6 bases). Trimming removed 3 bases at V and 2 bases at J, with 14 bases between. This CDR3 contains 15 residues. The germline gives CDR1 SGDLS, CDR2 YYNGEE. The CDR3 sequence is CASSGGGDTNTEAFF. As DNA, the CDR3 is TGTGCCAGCAGCGGGGGGGGGGACACTAACACTGAAGCTTTCTTT. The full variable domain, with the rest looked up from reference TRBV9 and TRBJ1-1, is DSGVTQTPKHLITATGQRVTLRCSPRSGDLSVYWYQQSLDQGLQFLIQYYNGEERAKGNILERFSAQQFPDLHSELNLSSLELGDSALYFCASSGGGDTNTEAFFGQGTRLTVV.